A selection of T cell receptor beta chains follows, all from one sample in a study of blood T cell repertoires in COVID-19. TCRdb keeps only in-frame clones here, not all; method: immunoSEQ multiplex PCR. The table includes 75,000 to 100,000 clones, 70% to 90% detected once. What was sequenced was peripheral blood. All receptors derive from a man aged 70-80 years with acute or convalescent COVID-19. The CDR3 runs from the conserved cysteine through the conserved F or W. Each record gives: D gene, clone size, J gene, CDR3 length, V gene, CDR3 DNA, CDR3 protein. The D gene is left open where the match is weak. Clone size is stated in some rows and not others, as once, few, many or a class when expanded.

- - TRBJ2-2 15 TRBV5-1 TGCGCCAGCAGCGGCCGGGACATTAACACCGGGGAGCTGTTTTTT CASSGRDINTGELFF
TRBD1 - TRBJ2-5 15 TRBV11-2 TGTGCCAGCAGCTTCCACCCAGGGGGTCTTGAGACCCAGTACTTC CASSFHPGGLETQYF
- - TRBJ2-1 13 TRBV7-6 TGTGCCAGCAGCTTAAGCCTGAAAAGAGAGCAGTTCTTC CASSLSLKREQFF
- - TRBJ1-5 14 TRBV30 TGTGCCTGGAGTGTACGGGGAAGCAATCAGCCCCAGCATTTT CAWSVRGSNQPQHF
- - TRBJ2-7 13 TRBV19 TGTGCCAGTAGTATAAGCCCCCCCTACGAGCAGTACTTC CASSISPPYEQYF
- - TRBJ1-1 13 TRBV3-1/TRBV3-2 TGTGCCAGCAGCCAAAATCTTCAGGGGGAAGCTTTCTTT CASSQNLQGEAFF
TRBD1 - TRBJ1-3 14 TRBV28 TGTGCCAGCAGTCAGGGGGCGAAGGGAAACACCATATATTTT CASSQGAKGNTIYF
- - TRBJ1-4 17 TRBV10-3 TGTGCCATCAGTGACGGGTCGCAGGGGCCAACTAATGAAAAACTGTTTTTT CAISDGSQGPTNEKLFF
TRBD1 few TRBJ1-5 20 TRBV19 TGTGCCAGTAGTCCCATAAACGTAGCTACCCGGGACAGGGGCAATCAGCCCCAGCATTTT CASSPINVATRDRGNQPQHF
TRBD1 - TRBJ2-7 17 TRBV27 TGTGCCAGCAGTATATCCGCCGGACAGGGGGCTGCCTACGAGCAGTACTTC CASSISAGQGAAYEQYF
TRBD2 - TRBJ2-1 14 TRBV10-2 TGCGCCAGCAGCGTGGGACTAGCGGGGAATGAGCAGTTCTTC CASSVGLAGNEQFF
- - TRBJ1-1 13 TRBV29-1 TGCAGCGTTGACCCCGGGGTGGGGACTGAAGCTTTCTTT CSVDPGVGTEAFF
- - TRBJ2-5 16 TRBV28 TGTGCCAGCAGTTTAGTCACCCCCGGTGTCCGAGAGACCCAGTACTTC CASSLVTPGVRETQYF
- once TRBJ1-1 12 TRBV7-9 TGTGCCAGCAGCTCGGGGGTCGCTGAAGCTTTCTTT CASSSGVAEAFF
- once TRBJ2-3 15 TRBV6-5 TGTGCCAGCAGTTATACGCGACTGGCGGGGTATACGCAGTATTTT CASSYTRLAGYTQYF
- - TRBJ1-6 16 TRBV5-1 TGCGCCAGCAGCTCGGGGGGGAGCTCCTATAATTCACCCCTCCACTTT CASSSGGSSYNSPLHF
- once TRBJ1-2 16 TRBV7-2 TGTGCCAGCAGCTCCTTAGGGTTGGGGGCAGGGAGAGGCTACACCTTC CASSSLGLGAGRGYTF
- few TRBJ2-5 13 TRBV5-6 TGTGCCAGCAGCTTGACAGGGAAAGAGACCCAGTACTTC CASSLTGKETQYF
TRBD1 - TRBJ1-2 14 TRBV19 TGTGCCAGTAGTATTACGGGACAGAACTATGGCTACACCTTC CASSITGQNYGYTF
- few TRBJ1-5 14 TRBV6-1 TGTGCCAGCAGTGAAGGTGGCCGCAATCAGCCCCAGCATTTT CASSEGGRNQPQHF
- - TRBJ1-4 16 TRBV28 TGTGCCACCCTGACTCGATTTAAGGCAACTAATGAAAAACTGTTTTTT CATLTRFKATNEKLFF
- few TRBJ1-6 15 TRBV6-6 TGTGCCAGCAGTTACTCGCGGCTGAATAATTCACCCCTCCACTTT CASSYSRLNNSPLHF
TRBD1 - TRBJ1-2 18 TRBV28 TGTGCCAGCAGTTCCATACCTGGACAGGGCTTAACTAACTATGGCTACACCTTC CASSSIPGQGLTNYGYTF
- once TRBJ1-3 14 TRBV6-5 TGTGCCAGCAGCCCCGACTTTGAAGGAAACACCATATATTTT CASSPDFEGNTIYF
- - TRBJ2-7 14 TRBV30 TGTGCCTGGAGTAAGGGGCAGGGCCCTAACGAGCAGTACTTC CAWSKGQGPNEQYF
- - TRBJ2-5 17 TRBV27 TGTGCCAGCAGTTTCGGCGGCGGCAGCCGAGTTCAAGAGACCCAGTACTTC CASSFGGGSRVQETQYF
TRBD1 - TRBJ1-2 15 TRBV5-1 TGCGCCAGCAGCCCGTTGGACAGGGGTGATTATGGCTACACCTTC CASSPLDRGDYGYTF
TRBD2 - TRBJ2-7 19 TRBV4-1 TGCGCCAGCAGCCAACGCCAGGGTGCTAGCGGGCCCCATGTCTACGAGCAGTACTTC CASSQRQGASGPHVYEQYF
- - TRBJ1-6 13 TRBV28 TGTGCCAGCAGTGTACACAGGAATTCACCCCTCCACTTT CASSVHRNSPLHF
- - TRBJ2-3 16 TRBV6-5 TGTGCCAGCAGTTATATCAGTGGCAGAAGCACAGATACGCAGTATTTT CASSYISGRSTDTQYF